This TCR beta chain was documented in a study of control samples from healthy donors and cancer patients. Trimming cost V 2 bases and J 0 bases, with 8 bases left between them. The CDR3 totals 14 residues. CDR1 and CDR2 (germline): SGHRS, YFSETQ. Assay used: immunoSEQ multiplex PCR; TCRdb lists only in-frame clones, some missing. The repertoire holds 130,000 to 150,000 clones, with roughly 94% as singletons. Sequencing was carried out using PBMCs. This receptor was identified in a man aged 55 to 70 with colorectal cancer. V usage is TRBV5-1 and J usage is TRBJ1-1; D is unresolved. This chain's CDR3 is CASSFTDLNTEAFF. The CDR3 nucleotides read TGCGCCAGCAGCTTTACAGATCTGAACACTGAAGCTTTCTTT.